This TCR beta chain was documented in a study of cytomegalovirus exposure and HLA in healthy donors. Overall study findings and caveats: In a later analysis, TCR association rates varied by HLA locus: DRB1 most, HLA-C fewest.

In nominal health when sampled, donors likely had unrecorded immune exposures nonetheless. V was shortened by 4 bases and J by 0 bases, with 7 bases between the two germline ends. CDR3 length: 14 amino acids. CDR1 and CDR2 (germline): SGHRS, YFSETQ. PCR involved 60 Vbeta and 13 Jbeta primers. Data came from immunoSEQ multiplex PCR; TCRdb stores just in-frame clones and leaves some out. The sample has about 75,000 clones, 84% seen once. The sample holds a few counts of this clone. Its specificity is unknown. The identical CDR3 is also encoded by other nucleotide sequences in the sample. Material: PBMCs. This TCR was recovered from a man between 70 and 80 years old in good health and CMV-seropositive. The rearrangement uses TRBV5-1 and TRBJ1-4; D not certain. The CDR3 is CASSRTATNEKLFF. The CDR3 nucleotides read TGCGCCAGCAGCCGTACAGCAACTAATGAAAAACTGTTTTTT.